This T cell receptor beta chain was found in a study of cytomegalovirus exposure and HLA in healthy donors. The PCR contained 60 Vbeta and 13 Jbeta primers. The repertoire was sequenced with immunoSEQ multiplex PCR; TCRdb's copy has only in-frame clones and lacks some. The sample has approximately 200,000 clones. Notes on the study in general: The majority of TCR sequences were rare, yet some public TCRs appeared in many donors. The study carried out a later analysis of TCR beta sequences. It associated some 17,000 of them with specific HLA alleles at a false discovery rate of 0.05.

The CDR3 is 15 residues long. CDR1 is MNHNS and CDR2 is SASEGT in the germline V gene. Trimming at V came to 6 bases and at J to 3 bases, leaving 6 bases not matched to a gene. The study sampled nominally healthy donors, though unrecorded immune exposures were likely. Concerning this clone itself: The target antigen is unknown.

This sequence joins TRBV6-1 and TRBJ1-5; 9 bases match TRBD1. Specimen: PBMCs. The TCR originated in a boy between 10 and 17 years old in good health and CMV-seronegative. The DNA for the CDR3 is TGTGCCAGCAGGATGACAGGGGGAGACAATCAGCCCCAGCATTTT. This sequence encodes CASRMTGGDNQPQHF.